These T cell receptor beta chains were read from a single sample in a study of blood T cell repertoires in COVID-19. The repertoire was sequenced with immunoSEQ multiplex PCR; TCRdb's copy has only in-frame clones and lacks some. The sample carries around 250,000 clones, approximately 85% recorded once. Sequences were obtained from PBMCs or T cells enriched from blood (not recorded which). These receptors all stem from a woman between 45 and 60 years old who had recovered from COVID-19. The CDR3 runs from the conserved cysteine through the conserved F or W. D genes are given only for firm matches. Clone size is given for some rows only: seen once, a few or many times, or a class if the clone is expanded.

size,J,D,V,CDR3,DNA
NA,TRBJ1-2,NA,TRBV7-9,CASSFVGVTIGYTF,TGTGCCAGCAGCTTTGTCGGAGTAACTATTGGCTACACCTTC
NA,TRBJ2-2,TRBD1,TRBV5-4,CASSLDRGITGELFF,TGTGCCAGCAGCTTAGACAGGGGCATCACCGGGGAGCTGTTTTTT
NA,TRBJ2-7,TRBD1,TRBV7-2,CASSLLARGQHEQYF,TGTGCCAGCAGCTTATTGGCCAGGGGGCAGCACGAGCAGTACTTC
NA,TRBJ2-1,TRBD2,TRBV24-1,CATSDPGLAGVEQFF,TGTGCCACCAGTGACCCGGGACTAGCGGGAGTTGAGCAGTTCTTC
NA,TRBJ2-3,NA,TRBV21-1,CASSKGTGLTDTQYF,TGTGCCAGCAGCAAAGGGACAGGGCTTACAGATACGCAGTATTTT
NA,TRBJ2-7,NA,TRBV13,CASSGQRQSSYEQYF,TGTGCCAGCAGCGGACAACGACAGAGCTCCTACGAGCAGTACTTC
NA,TRBJ2-7,TRBD1,TRBV28,CASSRPGQGIYEQYF,TGTGCCAGCAGTAGACCGGGACAGGGGATTTACGAGCAGTACTTC
NA,TRBJ2-1,NA,TRBV30,CAWSVRGGGNEQFF,TGTGCCTGGAGTGTACGAGGCGGAGGGAATGAGCAGTTCTTC
NA,TRBJ1-4,TRBD1,TRBV28,CASRKTGATGEKLFF,TGTGCCAGCAGAAAGACAGGGGCAACGGGTGAAAAACTGTTTTTT
NA,TRBJ1-5,NA,TRBV28,CASSHLGAGQNQPQHF,TGTGCCAGCAGTCACCTAGGGGCGGGGCAAAATCAGCCCCAGCATTTT
NA,TRBJ1-6,NA,TRBV11-2,CASSFQGRVSPLHF,TGTGCCAGCAGCTTCCAGGGGCGGGTTTCACCCCTCCACTTT
NA,TRBJ2-7,NA,TRBV7-2,CASSTGLPSYEQYF,TGTGCCAGCAGTACCGGACTACCCTCCTACGAGCAGTACTTC
NA,TRBJ2-2,NA,TRBV5-1,CASSLAGGVQTGELFF,TGCGCCAGCAGCTTGGCGGGGGGCGTACAAACCGGGGAGCTGTTTTTT
few,TRBJ2-3,NA,TRBV29-1,CSVESGMGTDTQYF,TGCAGCGTTGAGTCAGGGATGGGCACAGATACGCAGTATTTT
NA,TRBJ1-5,NA,TRBV28,CASSLLGGNQPQHF,TGTGCCAGCAGTTTACTAGGGGGCAATCAGCCCCAGCATTTT
NA,TRBJ1-5,TRBD1,TRBV28,CASTWRGLNQPQHF,TGTGCCAGCACCTGGAGGGGGCTCAATCAGCCCCAGCATTTT
NA,TRBJ1-5,NA,TRBV19,CASTLRSSNQPQHF,TGTGCCAGTACTCTAAGGAGCTCCAATCAGCCCCAGCATTTT
NA,TRBJ2-1,TRBD2,TRBV5-1,CASSLPGGRAVNEQFF,TGCGCCAGCAGCCTCCCCGGCGGGAGGGCAGTAAATGAGCAGTTCTTC
NA,TRBJ2-1,TRBD2,TRBV11-2,CASSPGLADTEQFF,TGTGCCAGCAGCCCGGGACTAGCGGATACAGAGCAGTTCTTC
NA,TRBJ2-3,NA,TRBV9,CASSHRGGGSPDTQYF,TGTGCCAGCAGCCATAGGGGGGGCGGGAGTCCAGATACGCAGTATTTT
NA,TRBJ1-2,NA,TRBV27,CASGSRQVYGYTF,TGTGCCAGCGGGAGCCGACAGGTCTATGGCTACACCTTC
NA,TRBJ2-7,NA,TRBV7-6,CASSLGESLSSYEQYF,TGTGCCAGCAGCTTAGGAGAGAGCCTAAGCTCCTACGAGCAGTACTTC
NA,TRBJ2-7,NA,TRBV3-1/TRBV3-2,CASSPRGSGSYEQYF,TGTGCCAGCAGCCCCCGGGGTAGCGGATCCTACGAGCAGTACTTC
NA,TRBJ2-2,NA,TRBV2,CASRIYGTGELFF,TGTGCCAGCAGAATTTACGGGACCGGGGAGCTGTTTTTT
NA,TRBJ2-2,NA,TRBV5-1,CASSPEHNTGELFF,TGCGCCAGCAGCCCTGAGCATAACACCGGGGAGCTGTTTTTT
NA,TRBJ2-1,NA,TRBV19,CASSIAGVRYNEQFF,TGTGCCAGTAGTATAGCCGGGGTTCGCTACAATGAGCAGTTCTTC
NA,TRBJ2-5,NA,TRBV18,CASSPTMGFSGETQYF,TGTGCCAGCTCACCTACTATGGGCTTTAGCGGTGAGACCCAGTACTTC
NA,TRBJ1-5,NA,TRBV5-1,CASSVDSSNQPQHF,TGCGCCAGCAGCGTGGACAGTAGCAATCAGCCCCAGCATTTT
NA,TRBJ2-1,TRBD1,TRBV5-6,CASSLNTGQTYNEQFF,TGTGCCAGCAGCTTGAACACGGGACAGACATACAATGAGCAGTTCTTC
NA,TRBJ1-2,TRBD1,TRBV11-2,CASSYYGQGAGSNYGYTF,TGTGCCAGCAGCTACTACGGACAGGGGGCCGGATCAAACTATGGCTACACCTTC
NA,TRBJ1-4,TRBD1,TRBV18,CASSQAIRQGANEKLFF,TGTGCCAGCTCACAAGCCATAAGACAGGGGGCGAATGAAAAACTGTTTTTT
NA,TRBJ1-1,NA,TRBV18,CASSPGGGASEAFF,TGTGCCAGCTCACCTGGAGGGGGGGCGAGTGAAGCTTTCTTT
NA,TRBJ2-1,NA,TRBV24-1,CATSDSRESSYNEQFF,TGTGCCACCAGTGATTCCCGGGAGAGCTCCTACAATGAGCAGTTCTTC
NA,TRBJ1-4,NA,TRBV6-2/TRBV6-3,CASSVAQGITNEKLFF,TGTGCCAGCAGTGTCGCCCAGGGGATAACTAATGAAAAACTGTTTTTT
NA,TRBJ2-3,TRBD2,TRBV4-1,CASSLRRPLLADRDTQYF,TGCGCCAGCAGCCTCCGGCGTCCGCTACTAGCGGACCGGGATACGCAGTATTTT
NA,TRBJ2-7,NA,TRBV7-8,CASSNTGRNEQYF,TGTGCCAGCAGTAACACTGGGCGAAACGAGCAGTACTTC
NA,TRBJ1-3,TRBD1,TRBV7-9,CASSVLTGDLGNTIYF,TGTGCCAGCAGCGTTTTGACAGGGGATCTCGGAAACACCATATATTTT
NA,TRBJ2-3,NA,TRBV7-3,CASSPWGGAGGRTDTQYF,TGTGCCAGCAGCCCGTGGGGCGGGGCGGGTGGCCGCACAGATACGCAGTATTTT
once,TRBJ1-3,NA,TRBV29-1,CSVIKGVPGNTIYF,TGCAGCGTTATCAAGGGGGTACCTGGAAACACCATATATTTT
NA,TRBJ2-2,TRBD1,TRBV19,CASNRDSSNTGELFF,TGTGCCAGTAACCGGGACAGTTCGAACACCGGGGAGCTGTTTTTT
NA,TRBJ1-2,NA,TRBV6-1,CASSEAGLTYGYTF,TGTGCCAGCAGTGAAGCGGGACTTACCTATGGCTACACCTTC
NA,TRBJ2-7,TRBD1,TRBV5-1,CASSLGDRVSYEQYF,TGCGCCAGCAGCTTGGGGGACAGGGTATCCTACGAGCAGTACTTC
NA,TRBJ2-7,TRBD1,TRBV5-4,CASSVDRGRYEQYF,TGTGCCAGCAGCGTAGACAGGGGGCGCTACGAGCAGTACTTC
NA,TRBJ1-6,NA,TRBV7-6,CASSLGGGGRVNSPLHF,TGTGCCAGCAGCTTAGGCGGGGGAGGCAGGGTCAATTCACCCCTCCACTTT
few,TRBJ1-4,TRBD1,TRBV14,CASRLQGASEKLFF,TGTGCCAGCAGGTTACAGGGGGCGAGTGAAAAACTGTTTTTT
NA,TRBJ1-3,NA,TRBV28,CASSLSGNTIYF,TGTGCCAGCAGTTTATCGGGAAACACCATATATTTT
NA,TRBJ1-4,NA,TRBV28,CASSLGGVREKLFF,TGTGCCAGCAGTTTAGGGGGGGTACGTGAAAAACTGTTTTTT
NA,TRBJ2-3,TRBD2,TRBV5-1,CASSPGLVGGTDTQYF,TGCGCCAGCAGCCCAGGACTAGTAGGCGGCACAGATACGCAGTATTTT
NA,TRBJ2-3,TRBD2,TRBV7-8,CASSFGPGLAGGLGAQDTQYF,TGTGCCAGCAGCTTCGGGCCCGGGCTAGCGGGAGGGCTAGGGGCACAAGATACGCAGTATTTT
NA,TRBJ1-1,TRBD1,TRBV5-4,CASSLGTGDTEAFF,TGTGCCAGCAGCTTAGGGACAGGGGACACTGAAGCTTTCTTT
NA,TRBJ2-7,NA,TRBV19,CASSIPPDPAVYEQYF,TGTGCCAGTAGTATACCCCCAGATCCAGCGGTCTACGAGCAGTACTTC
NA,TRBJ2-6,NA,TRBV7-9,CASSESFSGANVLTF,TGTGCCAGCAGCGAGTCCTTCTCTGGGGCCAACGTCCTGACTTTC
NA,TRBJ1-1,TRBD1,TRBV19,CASTPSRGLVNTEAFF,TGTGCCAGTACCCCGTCTAGGGGGCTCGTCAACACTGAAGCTTTCTTT
NA,TRBJ1-6,NA,TRBV21-1,CASSKSPGTGSPLHF,TGTGCCAGCAGCAAATCACCAGGGACAGGTTCACCCCTCCACTTT
NA,TRBJ2-7,TRBD2,TRBV10-2,CASRPAGTRFSYEQYF,TGCGCCAGCAGACCAGCCGGGACTAGATTCTCCTACGAGCAGTACTTC
once,TRBJ2-1,NA,TRBV11-3,CASSSKGTGNNEQFF,TGTGCCAGCAGCTCAAAAGGCACAGGCAACAATGAGCAGTTCTTC